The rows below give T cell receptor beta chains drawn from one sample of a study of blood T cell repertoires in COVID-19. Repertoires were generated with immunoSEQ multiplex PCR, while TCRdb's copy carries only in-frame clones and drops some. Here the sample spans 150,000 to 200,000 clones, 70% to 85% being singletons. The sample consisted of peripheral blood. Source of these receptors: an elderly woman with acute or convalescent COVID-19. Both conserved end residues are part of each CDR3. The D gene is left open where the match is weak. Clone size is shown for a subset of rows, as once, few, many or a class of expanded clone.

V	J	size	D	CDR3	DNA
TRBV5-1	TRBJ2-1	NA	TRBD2	CASSPQAGLAGEQFF	TGCGCCAGCAGCCCTCAAGCGGGACTAGCGGGAGAGCAGTTCTTC
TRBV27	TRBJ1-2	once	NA	CARVQGSGYGYTF	TGTGCCAGAGTTCAGGGTTCAGGCTATGGCTACACCTTC
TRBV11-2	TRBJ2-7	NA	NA	CASIGDSPFSYEQYF	TGTGCCAGCATCGGAGACAGTCCCTTTTCCTACGAGCAGTACTTC
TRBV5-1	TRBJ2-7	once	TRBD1	CASSLRPGGSYEQYF	TGCGCCAGCTCACTGAGGCCAGGGGGCTCATACGAGCAGTACTTC
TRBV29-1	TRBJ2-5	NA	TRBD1	CSVEDPDRGTQETQYF	TGCAGCGTTGAAGATCCGGACAGGGGGACTCAAGAGACCCAGTACTTC
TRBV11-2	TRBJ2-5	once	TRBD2	CASSLEGFGASGAQETQYF	TGTGCCAGCAGCTTAGAAGGGTTTGGGGCTAGCGGGGCACAAGAGACCCAGTACTTC
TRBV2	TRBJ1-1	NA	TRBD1	CATRRTGRVTEAFF	TGTGCCACGAGGCGGACAGGGAGGGTCACTGAAGCTTTCTTT
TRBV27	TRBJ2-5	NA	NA	CASKTQIQETQYF	TGTGCCAGCAAAACCCAGATCCAAGAGACCCAGTACTTC
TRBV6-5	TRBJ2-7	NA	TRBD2	CASSLTSGTYEQYF	TGTGCCAGCAGTTTGACTAGCGGGACATACGAGCAGTACTTC
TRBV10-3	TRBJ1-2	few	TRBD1	CAISESSFPGQGAYYGYTF	TGTGCCATCAGTGAGTCCTCCTTCCCGGGACAGGGGGCTTACTATGGCTACACCTTC
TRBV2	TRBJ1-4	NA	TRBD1	CASSEHRGGEKLFF	TGTGCCAGCAGTGAACACAGGGGAGGTGAAAAACTGTTTTTT
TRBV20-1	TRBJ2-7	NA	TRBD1	CSASGDRGRIVSYEQYF	TGCAGTGCTAGTGGGGACAGGGGGCGCATTGTGTCCTACGAGCAGTACTTC
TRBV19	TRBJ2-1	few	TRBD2	CASKGDRTSGISYNEQFF	TGTGCCAGTAAAGGGGACCGGACTAGCGGGATCTCCTACAATGAGCAGTTCTTC
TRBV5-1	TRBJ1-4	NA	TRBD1	CASSGGQGGSEKLFF	TGCGCCAGCAGCGGGGGACAGGGAGGGAGTGAAAAACTGTTTTTT
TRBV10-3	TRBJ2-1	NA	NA	CAISGRTDSYNEQFF	TGTGCCATCAGTGGAAGGACAGACTCCTACAATGAGCAGTTCTTC
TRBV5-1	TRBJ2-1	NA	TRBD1	CASSLGQGDEQFF	TGCGCCAGCAGCTTGGGACAGGGCGATGAGCAGTTCTTC
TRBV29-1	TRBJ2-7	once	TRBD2	CSVEESAGVMYEQYF	TGCAGCGTTGAAGAGTCAGCGGGAGTTATGTACGAGCAGTACTTC
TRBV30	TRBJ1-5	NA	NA	CAWRGAGVLNQPQHF	TGTGCCTGGAGAGGTGCGGGGGTACTCAATCAGCCCCAGCATTTT
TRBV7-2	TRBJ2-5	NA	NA	CASSLWSRRETQYF	TGTGCCAGCAGCTTATGGTCCCGCAGAGAGACCCAGTACTTC
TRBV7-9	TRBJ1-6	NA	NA	CASSLIQGKNSPLHF	TGTGCCAGCAGCTTAATACAGGGAAAAAATTCACCCCTCCACTTT
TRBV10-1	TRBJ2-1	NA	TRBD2	CASSESRGLAYNEQFF	TGCGCCAGCAGTGAGTCGCGGGGACTAGCGTACAATGAGCAGTTCTTC
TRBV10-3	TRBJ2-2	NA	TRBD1	CAISFPPPDRVNTGELFF	TGTGCCATCAGTTTTCCACCACCGGACAGGGTTAACACCGGGGAGCTGTTTTTT
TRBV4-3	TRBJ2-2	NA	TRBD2	CASSQDGLAGNTGELFF	TGCGCCAGCAGCCAAGATGGGCTAGCGGGGAACACCGGGGAGCTGTTTTTT
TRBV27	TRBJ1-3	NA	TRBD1	CASSWTGGRGNTIYF	TGTGCCAGCAGCTGGACAGGGGGCCGTGGAAACACCATATATTTT
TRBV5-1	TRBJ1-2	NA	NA	CASSLGQGNYGYTF	TGCGCCAGCAGCTTGGGGCAGGGGAACTATGGCTACACCTTC
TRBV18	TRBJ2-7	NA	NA	CASSLLAPRDEQYF	TGTGCCAGCTCACTGCTAGCACCCCGGGACGAGCAGTACTTC
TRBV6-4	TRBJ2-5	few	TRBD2	CASSETSGSGETQYF	TGTGCCAGCAGCGAGACTAGCGGGAGTGGTGAGACCCAGTACTTC
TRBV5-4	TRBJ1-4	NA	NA	CASSSRRTNEKLFF	TGTGCCAGCAGCTCGCGCAGGACTAATGAAAAACTGTTTTTT
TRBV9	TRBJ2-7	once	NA	CASSVEASYEQYF	TGTGCCAGCAGCGTAGAAGCCTCCTACGAGCAGTACTTC
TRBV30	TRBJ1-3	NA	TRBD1	CAWSLTGAGNTIYF	TGTGCCTGGAGTCTTACAGGGGCAGGAAACACCATATATTTT
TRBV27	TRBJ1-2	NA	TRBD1	CASGTGNRNYGYTF	TGTGCCAGTGGGACAGGGAATCGGAACTATGGCTACACCTTC
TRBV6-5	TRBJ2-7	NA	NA	CASSYAQGTYEQYF	TGTGCCAGCAGTTACGCCCAGGGAACCTACGAGCAGTACTTC
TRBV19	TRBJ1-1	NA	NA	CASSITGNPNTEAFF	TGTGCCAGTAGTATAACAGGGAACCCGAACACTGAAGCTTTCTTT
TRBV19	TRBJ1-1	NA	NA	CASSSPREGGTEAFF	TGTGCCAGTAGTTCCCCCAGGGAGGGAGGAACTGAAGCTTTCTTT
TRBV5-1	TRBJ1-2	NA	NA	CASSSDSSEPLGYTF	TGCGCCAGCAGCTCGGACAGCTCCGAACCCTTAGGCTACACCTTC
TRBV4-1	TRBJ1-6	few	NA	CASGPFPGAPLHF	TGCGCCAGCGGCCCATTTCCGGGGGCACCCCTCCACTTT
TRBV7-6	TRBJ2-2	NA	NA	CASSRPSVAGTGELFF	TGTGCCAGCAGCCGCCCGTCCGTTGCGGGCACCGGGGAGCTGTTTTTT
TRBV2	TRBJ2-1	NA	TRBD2	CASRALAGRYNEQFF	TGTGCCAGCAGGGCCCTAGCGGGCCGATACAATGAGCAGTTCTTC
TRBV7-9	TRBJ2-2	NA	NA	CASGRSGELFF	TGTGCATCAGGAAGATCCGGGGAGCTGTTTTTT
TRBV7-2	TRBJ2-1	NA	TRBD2	CASSLSVLAGYNEQFF	TGTGCCAGCAGCTTAAGTGTTCTAGCGGGGTACAATGAGCAGTTCTTC
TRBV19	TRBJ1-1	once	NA	CASSIVMNTEAFF	TGTGCCAGTAGTATAGTTATGAACACTGAAGCTTTCTTT
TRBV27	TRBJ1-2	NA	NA	CASNPLGTTSLYGYTF	TGTGCCAGCAATCCACTAGGTACGACGTCCCTTTATGGCTACACCTTC
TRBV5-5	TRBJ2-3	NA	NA	CASSLRLTDTQYF	TGTGCCAGCAGCTTGAGACTCACAGATACGCAGTATTTT
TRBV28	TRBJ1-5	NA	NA	CASLRFGPQHF	TGTGCCAGCCTGAGGTTTGGGCCCCAGCATTTT
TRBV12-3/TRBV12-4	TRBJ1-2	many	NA	CASSEGGTYGYTF	TGTGCCAGCAGTGAGGGGGGGACCTATGGCTACACCTTC
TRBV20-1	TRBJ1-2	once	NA	CSARGQGYTF	TGCAGTGCTAGAGGACAGGGCTACACCTTC
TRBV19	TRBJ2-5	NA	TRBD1	CASSGDSQETQYF	TGTGCCAGTAGTGGGGACAGTCAAGAGACCCAGTACTTC
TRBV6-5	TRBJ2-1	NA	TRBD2	CASSYSSGRPYNEQFF	TGTGCCAGCAGTTATTCTAGCGGGCGACCCTACAATGAGCAGTTCTTC